What follows is one T cell receptor beta chain and its context. Sequenced by immunoSEQ multiplex PCR; TCRdb stores in-frame clones only, minus some. The data show about 2.3 million clones, with 85% to 95% seen just once and 0.39% held by the top ten. The entry originates in a study of shared clonotypes between healthy human individuals. The clonotype was recovered from a man aged 18 to 29 in good health. Some clones in this sample may be carry-over from other donors' samples. Input material: naive CD4+ T cells from PBMCs. Specified subset: CD45RA+ positively selected.

CDR3 sequence: CASSRLDNNEQFF. CDR3 DNA: TGTGCCAGCAGTAGACTGGACAACAATGAGCAGTTCTTC. The chain employs TRBV27 and TRBJ2-1; D might be TRBD1 (5 bases). CDR1 MNHEY and CDR2 SMNVEV come from the germline V gene (reference sequence). The V and J ends lost 5 bases and 5 bases respectively, with 10 bases between them. The CDR3 sequence is 13 residues long.